This T cell receptor (beta chain) was obtained from a study of blood T cell repertoires in COVID-19. About the study: Samples of COVID-19 (acute and convalescent) were obtained from the United States, Italy and Spain.

There are 14 residues in the CDR3. V trimming: 3 bases; J trimming: 8 bases; junction bases outside the gene matches: 5. From germline, CDR1 is SGHNT and CDR2 YYREEE (reference sequence). The repertoire was sequenced with immunoSEQ multiplex PCR; TCRdb's copy has only in-frame clones and lacks some. The data show roughly 30,000 clones, 70% to 90% seen once. The source of this sequence is a human donor in a cohort sampled during active COVID-19. The sequenced sample consisted of peripheral blood. V and J are TRBV5-4 and TRBJ1-4; the match to TRBD1 covers 9 bases. This CDR3 reads CASSSGTGIEKLFF. DNA for the CDR3: TGTGCCAGCAGCTCCGGGACAGGGATCGAAAAACTGTTTTTT.